This TCR beta chain was profiled in a study of immune evolution from preneoplasia to lung adenocarcinoma. Study-level results: Clonality was highest in normal lung, lower in later-stage lesions apparently. T cell clonality was higher in KRAS-mutant than EGFR-mutant or wild-type nodules. Normal lung had the highest top T cell clone frequencies.

A note on this clone: Its target is unknown.

Here immunoSEQ multiplex PCR was the method, and the copy in TCRdb shows in-frame clones only, minus some. The sample has about 14,000 clones; approximately 81% are singletons. After pathologic assessment, macro-dissection selected premalignant or tumor cells for extraction. Sequencing was carried out using FFPE minimally invasive lung adenocarcinoma tissue. The sequence derives from a person aged 70 to 80 with lung adenocarcinoma.

CDR3 DNA sequence: TGTGCCAGCAGCCAAGGGGCCCTGTCGGGGTCCTACAATGAGCAGTTCTTC. It yields the protein CASSQGALSGSYNEQFF. V gene TRBV4-2 combines with J gene TRBJ2-1, with D perhaps TRBD2 (5 bases). V lost 1 base, J lost 1 base, and 14 bases lay in between. Germline-derived CDR1 and CDR2 are LGHNA and YNFKEQ. CDR3 length equals 17 residues.